These 12 T cell receptor beta chains originate from one sample sequenced in a study of Ad26.COV2.S vaccination and SARS-CoV-2 variants. Sequencing was performed with immunoSEQ multiplex PCR; in TCRdb, only in-frame clones are kept and a portion is missing. Of approximately 410,000 clones listed, around 92% are singletons. Treatment of the sample: around 19 received Ad26.COV2.S at low or high dose, single or two shots; several received placebo; per-sample allocation not given. Following the first vaccine or placebo injection, samples were taken on day 63. This sample comprised peripheral blood, obtained in a trial of Ad26.COV2.S vaccine versus placebo. The receptors shown here come from a person aged 18 to 65 who received the Ad26.COV2.S COVID-19 vaccine or a placebo.

V gene TRBV19 combines with J gene TRBJ2-5; D is unclear. The CDR3 extends over 13 amino acids. V lost 1 base and J 5 bases, leaving 8 bases between the germline ends. Germline values: CDR1 LNHDA, CDR2 SQIVND (reference sequence). CDR3 coding DNA: TGTGCCAGTAGTATAGCGCCGGCGGAGACCCAGTACTTC. As protein: CASSIAPAETQYF.

The chain carries TRBV27 and TRBJ2-7; TRBD1 is a possible D gene (5 bases). V was shortened by 0 bases and J by 2 bases, with 8 bases between the two germline ends. CDR1 MNHEY and CDR2 SMNVEV come from the germline V gene (reference sequence). The CDR3 is 14 amino acids. The CDR3 here is CASSLSPGTYEQYF. Here the CDR3 DNA reads TGTGCCAGCAGTTTATCGCCAGGGACCTACGAGCAGTACTTC.

The chain links TRBV24-1 to TRBJ2-7; D not certain. The CDR3 contains 13 residues. Germline V CDR1 and CDR2: KGHDR, SFDVKD. V lost 0 bases, J lost 7 bases, and 9 bases lay in between. The CDR3: CATSDLALGEQYF. The CDR3 DNA reads as TGTGCCACCAGTGATTTGGCCCTTGGGGAGCAGTACTTC.

This clone has a single count. Different DNA sequences within this sample yield the same CDR3. The chain links TRBV30 to TRBJ1-1; no clear D. Per germline, CDR1 GTSNPN and CDR2 SVGIG (reference sequence). The CDR3 runs 12 residues. V lost 0 bases, J lost 5 bases, and 7 bases lay in between. The CDR3 sequence: CAWSVGLTEAFF. In nucleotides, the CDR3 is TGTGCCTGGAGTGTAGGGCTGACTGAAGCTTTCTTT. The full variable domain, with the rest looked up from reference TRBV30 and TRBJ1-1, is SQTIHQWPATLVQPVGSPLSLECTVEGTSNPNLYWYRQAAGRGLQLLFYSVGIGQISSEVPQNLSASRPQDRQFILSSKKLLLSDSGFYLCAWSVGLTEAFFGQGTRLTVV.

The rearrangement links TRBV15 to TRBJ2-1; tentatively, D is TRBD1 or TRBD2 (5 bases each). V was clipped by 1 base and J by 7 bases, with 14 bases between them. CDR1 LNHNV and CDR2 YYDKDF come from the germline V gene (reference sequence). The CDR3 consists of 15 residues. The CDR3 DNA follows: TGTGCCACCAGCAGAGGACCGGGACCTTATAATGAGCAGTTCTTC. This codes for CATSRGPGPYNEQFF.

This sequence joins TRBV11-2 and TRBJ1-6; D is unresolved. Trimming left V 4 bases short and J 7 bases short, with 11 bases between. Germline lookup yields CDR1 SGHAT and CDR2 FQNNGV. This CDR3 has 14 residues. The DNA of the CDR3 is TGTGCCAGCAGCTGGGGTAAAAAGAATTCACCCCTCCACTTT. As protein: CASSWGKKNSPLHF.

Remarks on this clone: The sample contains more than one DNA sequence encoding this CDR3. This chain joins TRBV14 and TRBJ1-3; no firm D call. Trimming removed 3 bases at V and 7 bases at J, with 4 bases between. The CDR3 runs 11 residues. Germline CDR1 reads SGHDN; CDR2 reads FVKESK. In DNA, the CDR3 is TGTGCCAGCAGCCAGGGGAACACCATATATTTT. Translation: CASSQGNTIYF.

This chain uses TRBV19 with TRBJ2-2; D remains ambiguous. V lost 3 bases and J 4 bases, leaving 18 bases between the germline ends. The CDR3 contains 17 residues. The V gene's germline CDR1 is LNHDA and CDR2 SQIVND (reference sequence). CDR3 sequence reads: CASSIVDYQVGTGELFF. The CDR3 nucleotides are TGTGCCAGTAGTATTGTGGATTACCAGGTCGGCACCGGGGAGCTGTTTTTT.

This clone came up once. This may stem from a read error, because a much larger clone lies one nucleotide away. V and J are TRBV11-2 and TRBJ2-7; no reliable D call. Germline CDR1 and CDR2: SGHAT and FQNNGV. This CDR3 is built from 12 residues. V lost 1 base and J 2 bases, leaving 3 bases between the germline ends. The CDR3 DNA reads as TGTGCCAGCAGCTTAGTCACCTACGAGCAGTACTTC. Translated: CASSLVTYEQYF.

A single count supports this clone. The chain combines TRBV5-4 with TRBJ1-1; D gene ambiguous. V was shortened by 2 bases and J by 1 base, with 6 bases between the two germline ends. In germline, CDR1 is SGHNT, CDR2 YYREEE (reference sequence). CDR3 length: 13 amino acids. CDR3 nucleotides: TGTGCCAGCAGCTTTTCTACGAACACTGAAGCTTTCTTT. Translation: CASSFSTNTEAFF. The full variable domain, with the rest looked up from reference TRBV5-4 and TRBJ1-1, is ETGVTQSPTHLIKTRGQQVTLRCSSQSGHNTVSWYQQALGQGPQFIFQYYREEENGRGNFPPRFSGLQFPNYSSELNVNALELDDSALYLCASSFSTNTEAFFGQGTRLTVV.

The chain is built from TRBV18 and TRBJ1-2; no clear D gene. In germline, CDR1 is KGHSH, CDR2 LQKENI. V lost 2 bases to trimming and J lost 5 bases, with 12 bases between them. CDR3 length equals 14 residues. CDR3 protein: CASSPLDRSYGYTF. The CDR3 nucleotides are TGTGCCAGCTCACCATTAGACCGATCATATGGCTACACCTTC.

The chain is built from TRBV6-5 and TRBJ1-4; D remains ambiguous. Trimming pared 7 bases from V and 8 bases from J, leaving 17 bases between. Germline CDR1 is MNHEY and CDR2 is SVGAGI. This CDR3 has 14 residues. CDR3 in amino acids: CASNHPEFGEKLFF. The CDR3 nucleotides read TGTGCCAGCAACCACCCGGAATTTGGGGAAAAACTGTTTTTT.